The 27 T cell receptor beta chains given below trace back to one sample, sequenced in a study of shared clonotypes between healthy human individuals. Naive CD8 populations comprised CD45RO-negative cells positively selected for CCR7, excluding terminally differentiated effector memory CD45RA+ cells. The method was immunoSEQ multiplex PCR; TCRdb's version includes in-frame clones alone and lacks a portion of them. This sample carries hundreds of thousands of clones, around 90% of them seen once, and the ten largest clones take approximately 22%. The sample consisted of naive CD8+ T cells sorted from blood. The receptor source for this set is a man under 40 in good health.

The sample holds a few counts of this clone. The identical CDR3 is also encoded by other nucleotide sequences in the sample. The rearrangement links TRBV27 to TRBJ2-7, with 9 bases fitting TRBD1. V lost 0 bases to trimming and J lost 2 bases; unmatched junction nucleotides: 2. Germline loops: CDR1 MNHEY, CDR2 SMNVEV (reference sequence). This CDR3 is 15 amino acids long. In nucleotides, the CDR3 is TGTGCCAGCAGTTTATCCGGGACAGGGACCTACGAGCAGTACTTC. The encoded protein is CASSLSGTGTYEQYF.

The chain links TRBV11-3 to TRBJ2-5; D is undetermined. V was shortened by 0 bases and J by 4 bases, with 6 bases between the two germline ends. The germline V gene has CDR1 SGHNT and CDR2 YENEEA. This CDR3 contains 13 residues. DNA of the CDR3: TGTGCCAGCAGCTTAGACGGCGGAGAGACCCAGTACTTC. Translation gives CASSLDGGETQYF.

The chain recombines TRBV30 with TRBJ2-3, with 8 bases identical to TRBD2. The CDR3 sequence is 14 residues long. Looked up from germline, CDR1 is GTSNPN and CDR2 is SVGIG (reference sequence). Trimming at V came to 2 bases and at J to 2 bases, leaving 3 bases not matched to a gene. The CDR3 here is CAWSFSGATDTQYF. The CDR3 DNA is TGTGCCTGGAGTTTTAGCGGGGCCACAGATACGCAGTATTTT.

This chain links TRBV30 with TRBJ2-7; D perhaps matches TRBD2 (5 bases). The CDR3 has 13 residues. V was shortened by 0 bases and J by 3 bases, with 9 bases between the two germline ends. Germline-derived CDR1 and CDR2 are GTSNPN and SVGIG (reference sequence). Here the CDR3 DNA reads TGTGCCTGGAGTGTACGGGAAGTCTACGAGCAGTACTTC. It is translated as CAWSVREVYEQYF.

The CDR3 loop is CASSFRGSSYNEQFF. In DNA form, the CDR3 reads TGTGCCAGCAGCTTCCGGGGGAGCTCCTACAATGAGCAGTTCTTC. This chain joins TRBV11-2 and TRBJ2-1; D possibly corresponds to TRBD2 (6 bases). This CDR3 has 15 residues. The germline CDR1 and CDR2 sequences are SGHAT and FQNNGV. V gave up 3 bases and J gave up 0 bases, with 9 bases separating them.

The chain combines TRBV29-1 with TRBJ1-1, with D perhaps matching TRBD1 (6 bases). This CDR3 has 14 residues. The V and J ends lost 7 bases and 5 bases respectively, with 20 bases between them. Looked up from germline, CDR1 is SQVTM and CDR2 is ANQGSEA. This chain's CDR3 is CSALGTSQGTEAFF. Here the CDR3 DNA reads TGCAGCGCTTTAGGGACGAGTCAGGGGACTGAAGCTTTCTTT.

The rearrangement joins TRBV10-3 to TRBJ1-2; D is possibly TRBD1 (6 bases). Germline CDR1 is ENHRY and CDR2 is SYGVKD. The CDR3 has 11 amino acids. V lost 11 bases and J 8 bases, leaving 15 bases between the germline ends. CDR3 sequence (DNA): TGTGCCGTACTGACTGGGGGCGGCTACACCTTC. Residues: CAVLTGGGYTF.

The V gene is TRBV15, the J gene TRBJ1-2; possible D gene TRBD1, 6 bases. The CDR3 is made up of 15 amino acids. The germline V gene encodes CDR1 LNHNV and CDR2 YYDKDF (reference sequence). V was pared by 4 bases and J by 1 base, with 13 bases between. The CDR3 DNA follows: TGTGCCACCAGCACAATGGGACAACTTAACTATGGCTACACCTTC. It encodes CATSTMGQLNYGYTF.

The chain recombines TRBV30 with TRBJ2-2; D possibly corresponds to TRBD1 (6 bases). Germline V gene lookup returns CDR1 GTSNPN and CDR2 SVGIG (reference sequence). V was cut by 5 bases and J by 3 bases, with 13 bases left in between. This CDR3 is 14 amino acids long. In DNA form, the CDR3 reads TGTGCCTGGCGCCAGGGGCTAGACACCGGGGAGCTGTTTTTT. It codes for CAWRQGLDTGELFF. Full variable domain (remainder filled in from reference TRBV30 and TRBJ2-2): SQTIHQWPATLVQPVGSPLSLECTVEGTSNPNLYWYRQAAGRGLQLLFYSVGIGQISSEVPQNLSASRPQDRQFILSSKKLLLSDSGFYLCAWRQGLDTGELFFGEGSRLTVL.

V is TRBV4-1 and J is TRBJ2-1, with unresolved D. V was clipped by 5 bases and J by 0 bases, with 11 bases between them. The CDR3 is made up of 15 amino acids. CDR1 and CDR2 (germline): MGHRA, YSYEKL. As DNA, the CDR3 is TGCGCCAGCAGCATCGACTCCAGCTCCTACAATGAGCAGTTCTTC. Residues: CASSIDSSSYNEQFF.

CDR3 bases: TGTGCCAGCAGCTTTGGACTAGCGGGAGCCCTTAGCACAGATACGCAGTATTTT. It is translated as CASSFGLAGALSTDTQYF. The rearrangement joins TRBV11-2 to TRBJ2-3, with 13 bases aligning to TRBD2. The CDR3 is 18 residues long. Germline trimming cut 3 bases from V and 0 bases from J; bases unmatched to any gene: 6. Germline V lookup: CDR1 SGHAT, CDR2 FQNNGV.

The chain uses TRBV7-7 and TRBJ2-1, with 11 bases that match TRBD2. Germline V gene sequence: CDR1 SSHAT, CDR2 FNYEAQ (reference sequence). V was clipped by 5 bases and J by 5 bases; unmatched bases: 5. This CDR3 has 15 amino acids. CDR3 sequence: CASSRGLAADNEQFF. The DNA of the CDR3 is TGTGCCAGCAGCCGGGGACTAGCGGCTGACAATGAGCAGTTCTTC.

The chain joins TRBV19 to TRBJ2-5, with 9 nucleotides matching TRBD2. Germline V gives CDR1 LNHDA, CDR2 SQIVND (reference sequence). J lost 6 bases, V lost 6 bases, and 8 bases had no gene match. The CDR3 spans 14 residues. The DNA of the CDR3 is TGTGCCAGTAGGCGGACTAGCGTAGATCAGACCCAGTACTTC. Its protein is CASRRTSVDQTQYF.

For this clone: The sample holds other DNA sequences that translate to the same CDR3. The CDR3, as DNA: TGTGCCAGCAGCTTAGGATCGGGACAGCCCCAGCATTTT. It is translated as CASSLGSGQPQHF. The chain is built from TRBV7-9 and TRBJ1-5, with D uncertain. The V gene lost 1 base and the J gene lost 7 bases, with 8 bases spanning the gap. Germline CDR1 is SEHNR and CDR2 is FQNEAQ (reference sequence). The CDR3 contains 13 residues.

This chain links TRBV29-1 with TRBJ2-1; tentative D call: TRBD2 (6 bases). CDR3 length: 14 residues. CDR1 is SQVTM, CDR2 ANQGSEA, per germline. V gave up 4 bases and J gave up 7 bases, with 17 bases separating them. CDR3: CSVVLKGGLNEQFF. For the CDR3, the DNA is TGCAGCGTTGTGTTAAAGGGAGGTCTGAATGAGCAGTTCTTC.

The chain joins TRBV14 to TRBJ2-3; tentatively, D is TRBD1 (6 bases). This CDR3 contains 14 residues. V shed 3 bases and J shed 3 bases, with 10 bases lying between them. Germline V gene sequence: CDR1 SGHDN, CDR2 FVKESK. The CDR3 nucleotides read TGTGCCAGCAGCCAGGGGGCGCGGACAGATACGCAGTATTTT. Amino acid sequence: CASSQGARTDTQYF.

V usage is TRBV6-5 and J usage is TRBJ2-7; D is unclear. V was pared by 0 bases and J by 6 bases, with 15 bases between. From germline, CDR1 is MNHEY and CDR2 SVGAGI. This CDR3 has 15 residues. The CDR3 sequence: CASSYSRSAGSEQYF. The CDR3 DNA follows: TGTGCCAGCAGTTACTCCCGGTCGGCCGGCTCCGAGCAGTACTTC.

V gene TRBV4-1 combines with J gene TRBJ2-1, with TRBD2 matching 7 bases. V shed 1 base and J 2 bases; nucleotides not matched to a gene: 5. This CDR3 contains 16 residues. Germline V gene lookup returns CDR1 MGHRA and CDR2 YSYEKL. The CDR3 DNA reads TGCGCCAGCAGCCAAGGGACTAGTCCCCCCTACAATGAGCAGTTCTTC. This encodes CASSQGTSPPYNEQFF.

The V gene is TRBV11-2, the J gene TRBJ2-1, with TRBD2 as a possible D gene (6 bases). Germline V gene sequence: CDR1 SGHAT, CDR2 FQNNGV. The germline V and J ends were trimmed by 5 bases and 5 bases, with 16 bases remaining between them. This CDR3 region has 15 residues. The CDR3 DNA is TGTGCCAGCAGCCTCCTAGCGCGGAGAGACAATGAGCAGTTCTTC. Translated: CASSLLARRDNEQFF.

This chain uses TRBV2 with TRBJ1-4; TRBD1 is a possible D gene (5 bases). Germline CDR1 is SNHLY and CDR2 is FYNNEI. This CDR3 contains 17 residues. V lost 5 bases, J lost 0 bases, and 16 bases lay in between. The CDR3 spells CASSPAGNYATNEKLFF. As DNA, the CDR3 is TGTGCCAGCAGTCCTGCAGGGAACTATGCAACTAATGAAAAACTGTTTTTT.

This clone has only one observation. At one end the junction does not follow the germline gene, possibly because of a read error. This sequence joins TRBV29-1 and TRBJ1-1, with a possible D match to TRBD1 (5 bases). The CDR3 contains 15 residues. Germline CDR1 SQVTM, CDR2 ANQGSEA. The CDR3 reads CSAFPTTWENRDLIF. In nucleotides, the CDR3 is TGCAGCGCCTTCCCGACGACTTGGGAGAATAGGGACCTTATCTTT.

The rearrangement links TRBV9 to TRBJ2-1; TRBD2 aligns across 13 bases. The CDR3 totals 15 residues. Germline CDR1 and CDR2: SGDLS and YYNGEE. Trimming cost V 4 bases and J 7 bases; bases outside gene matches: 5. The CDR3 spells CASSTLAGGLNEQFF. The CDR3, as DNA: TGTGCCAGCAGCACACTAGCGGGAGGGCTTAATGAGCAGTTCTTC.

The V gene is TRBV2, the J gene TRBJ2-5, with TRBD2 matching over 11 bases. With V trimmed by 10 bases and J by 4 bases, 2 bases remained unmatched. The length of the CDR3 is 12 residues. Germline-derived CDR1 and CDR2 are SNHLY and FYNNEI. CDR3 in DNA: TGTGCCACGCTAGCGGGAGGAGAGACCCAGTACTTC. It yields the protein CATLAGGETQYF.

This clone was seen a single time. The chain has TRBV9 and TRBJ2-1, with 10 bases matching TRBD2. This CDR3 region has 16 residues. Germline loops: CDR1 SGDLS, CDR2 YYNGEE. Losses at the gene ends were 2 bases for V and 4 bases for J; bases not matched to a gene: 6. The CDR3 DNA is TGTGCCAGCAGCGTTAGGGCAGCGGGAGGGTACAATGAGCAGTTCTTC. Protein product: CASSVRAAGGYNEQFF.

The chain combines TRBV7-6 with TRBJ1-4; possible D gene TRBD1, 6 bases. CDR3 length equals 14 residues. Germline CDR1 reads SGHVS; CDR2 reads FNYEAQ. Trimming removed 5 bases from V and 6 bases from J, with 13 bases in between. The CDR3, as DNA: TGTGCCAGCAGCCCAGCCGCAGGGGATGAAAAACTGTTTTTT. Translated: CASSPAAGDEKLFF.

The chain is built from TRBV4-1 and TRBJ1-2; TRBD1 is a possible D gene (6 bases). Deletions cut 4 bases from V and 8 bases from J, with 17 bases between. The length of the CDR3 is 14 residues. Per the germline V gene, CDR1 is MGHRA and CDR2 is YSYEKL. The CDR3: CASSPQGLIYGYTF. In nucleotides, the CDR3 is TGCGCCAGCAGCCCACAGGGTCTCATTTACGGCTACACCTTC.

This rearrangement joins TRBV7-9 to TRBJ1-3; 10 bases align to TRBD1. CDR3 size: 17 residues. The junction had 12 bases not matched to a gene; V was cut back by 1 base and J by 9 bases. Germline-derived CDR1 and CDR2 are SEHNR and FQNEAQ (reference sequence). CDR3 sequence: CASSLDGGQGGLGTIYF. In DNA form, the CDR3 reads TGTGCCAGCAGCTTAGATGGCGGACAGGGGGGACTCGGCACCATATATTTT.